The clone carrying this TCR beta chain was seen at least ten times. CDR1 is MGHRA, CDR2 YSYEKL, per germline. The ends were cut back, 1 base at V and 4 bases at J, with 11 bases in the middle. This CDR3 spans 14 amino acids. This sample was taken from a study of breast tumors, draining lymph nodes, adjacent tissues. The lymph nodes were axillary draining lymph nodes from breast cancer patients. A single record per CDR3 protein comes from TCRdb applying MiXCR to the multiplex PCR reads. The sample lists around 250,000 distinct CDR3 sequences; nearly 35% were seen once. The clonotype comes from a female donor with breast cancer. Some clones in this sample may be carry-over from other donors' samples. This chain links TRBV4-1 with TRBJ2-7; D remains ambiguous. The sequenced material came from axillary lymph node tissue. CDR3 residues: CASSQVRTAYEQYF. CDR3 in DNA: TGCGCCAGCAGCCAAGTCCGAACGGCTTACGAGCAGTACTTC.